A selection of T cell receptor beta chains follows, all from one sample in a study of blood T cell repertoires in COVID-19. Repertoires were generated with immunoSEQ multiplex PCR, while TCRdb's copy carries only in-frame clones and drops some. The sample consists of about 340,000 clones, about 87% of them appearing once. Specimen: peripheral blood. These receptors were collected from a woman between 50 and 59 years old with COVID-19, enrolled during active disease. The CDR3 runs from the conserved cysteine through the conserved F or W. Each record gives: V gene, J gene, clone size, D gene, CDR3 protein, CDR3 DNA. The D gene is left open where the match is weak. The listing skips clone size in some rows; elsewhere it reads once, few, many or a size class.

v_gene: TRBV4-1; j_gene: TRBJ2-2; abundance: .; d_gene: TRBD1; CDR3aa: CASSQAGMGQGLDGLFF; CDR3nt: TGCGCCAGCAGCCAAGCAGGAATGGGACAGGGATTGGATGGGCTGTTTTTT
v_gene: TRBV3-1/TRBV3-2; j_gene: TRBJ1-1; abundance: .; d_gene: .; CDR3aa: CASSQDLRGGTEAFF; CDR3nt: TGTGCCAGCAGCCAAGATCTTAGGGGGGGTACTGAAGCTTTCTTT
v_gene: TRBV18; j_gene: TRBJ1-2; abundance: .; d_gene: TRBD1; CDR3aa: CASSETGRLLNYGYTF; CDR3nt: TGTGCCAGCTCAGAGACAGGGCGACTACTAAACTATGGCTACACCTTC
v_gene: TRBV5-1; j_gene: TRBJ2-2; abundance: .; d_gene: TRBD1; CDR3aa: CASAKWDSTGELFF; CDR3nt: TGCGCCAGCGCCAAGTGGGACAGCACCGGGGAGCTGTTTTTT
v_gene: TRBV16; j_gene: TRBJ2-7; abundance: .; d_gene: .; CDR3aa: CASSPRGAYEQYF; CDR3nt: TGTGCCAGCAGCCCCCGGGGAGCGTACGAGCAGTACTTC
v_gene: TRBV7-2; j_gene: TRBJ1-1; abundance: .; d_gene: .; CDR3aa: CASSLSSVMNTEAFF; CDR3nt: TGTGCCAGCAGTCTCTCCAGTGTGATGAACACTGAAGCTTTCTTT
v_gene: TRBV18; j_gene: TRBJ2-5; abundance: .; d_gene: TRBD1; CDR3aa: CASSPGDRPQETQYF; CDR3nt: TGTGCCAGCTCACCAGGGGACAGGCCACAAGAGACCCAGTACTTC
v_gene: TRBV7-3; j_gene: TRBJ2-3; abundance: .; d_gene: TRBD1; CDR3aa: CASSSQMTGADTQYF; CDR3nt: TGTGCCAGCAGCTCACAAATGACAGGGGCAGATACGCAGTATTTT
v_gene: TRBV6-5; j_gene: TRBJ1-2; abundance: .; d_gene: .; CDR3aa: CASGRGIGYTF; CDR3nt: TGTGCCAGCGGCAGAGGAATCGGCTACACCTTC
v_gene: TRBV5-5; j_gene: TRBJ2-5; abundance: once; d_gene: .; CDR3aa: CASSFRIETQYF; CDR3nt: TGTGCCAGCAGCTTTCGTATAGAGACCCAGTACTTC
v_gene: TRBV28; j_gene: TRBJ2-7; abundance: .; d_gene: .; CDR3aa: CASNPLSGTSNSYEQYF; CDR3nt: TGTGCCAGCAACCCTCTTTCCGGGACATCAAACTCCTACGAGCAGTACTTC
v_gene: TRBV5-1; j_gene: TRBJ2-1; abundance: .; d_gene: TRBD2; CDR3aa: CASSFRGGLAGDYNEQFF; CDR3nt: TGCGCCAGCAGCTTTCGGGGCGGACTAGCGGGAGACTACAATGAGCAGTTCTTC